This T cell receptor beta chain was identified during a study of post-analysis software for immune sequencing data. At the level of the study: Courses of disease covered relapsing-remitting, secondary progressive and progressive-relapsing multiple sclerosis.

Findings of the study overall: Significantly decreased normalized Chao1 diversity was recorded for multiple sclerosis patients relative to controls. With TRBV5-6, TRBV5-1 and TRBV20-1 included, about 5 TRBV segments were more frequent in patients than in controls.

Carried by the TCR beta cDNA libraries were unique molecular identifiers. T cells numbering roughly 1 to 10 million yielded some 480,000 cDNA molecules. MiXCR was run by TCRdb on the PCR reads, yielding one entry per CDR3 protein. Of about 810,000 distinct CDR3 sequences in the sample, approximately 53% were seen once. For this clonotype: Its cognate antigen is unknown.

V trimming: 6 bases; J trimming: 1 base; junction bases outside the gene matches: 7. Per the germline V gene, CDR1 is DFQATT and CDR2 is SNEGSKA (reference sequence). There are 14 residues in the CDR3. The V and J genes are TRBV20-1 and TRBJ1-1, with 8 bases identical to TRBD1. The source is a girl aged 5 to 17 with multiple sclerosis. The specimen was blood. The CDR3: CSAVRQGTNTEAFF. Written as DNA, the CDR3 is TGCAGTGCCGTGCGACAGGGGACGAACACTGAAGCTTTCTTT.